What follows are 12 T cell receptor beta chains derived from one specimen sequenced in a study of CD8 T cells in Susac syndrome. The authors reverse transcribed 0.5 to 1 ug RNA with random hexamers. One entry per CDR3 protein, called by TCRdb with MiXCR from the immunoSEQ multiplex PCR reads. The data show approximately 190,000 distinct CDR3 sequences, about 95% seen once. Material: CD4+ T cells from PBMCs. These receptors were obtained from a human donor with multiple sclerosis.

This clonotype was recorded a few times. CDR3 region: CASSYSGSAFF. In nucleotides, the CDR3 is TGTGCCAGCAGTTACTCGGGGTCCGCTTTCTTT. This chain uses TRBV6-5 with TRBJ1-1; D is unresolved. CDR1 and CDR2 (germline): MNHEY, SVGAGI. The germline V and J ends were trimmed by 0 bases and 11 bases, with 7 bases remaining between them. This CDR3 spans 11 amino acids.

The gene calls are TRBV7-2 and TRBJ2-7; 8 bases map to TRBD1. The CDR3 has 12 residues. V gave up 7 bases and J gave up 10 bases; unmatched junction bases: 9. CDR1 is SGHTA and CDR2 is FQGNSA in the germline V gene. DNA of the CDR3: TGTGCCAGCACTTCTCAGGACAGGGTACAGTACTTC. Residues: CASTSQDRVQYF.

This sequence joins TRBV9 and TRBJ1-1; D remains unclear. The CDR3 is 14 amino acids. Germline CDR1 reads SGDLS; CDR2 reads YYNGEE. V was cut by 3 bases and J by 1 base, with 10 bases left in between. Here the CDR3 DNA reads TGTGCCAGCAGCGGTGTGGCGGAGAACACTGAAGCTTTCTTT. It is translated as CASSGVAENTEAFF.

This rearrangement joins TRBV19 to TRBJ2-5; D not resolved. Germline-derived CDR1 and CDR2 are LNHDA and SQIVND (reference sequence). The V and J ends lost 5 bases and 1 base respectively, with 14 bases between them. CDR3 length equals 15 residues. The CDR3 sequence is CASSRAADPQETQYF. CDR3 nucleotides: TGTGCCAGTAGTCGTGCGGCAGACCCCCAAGAGACCCAGTACTTC.

This rearrangement joins TRBV24-1 to TRBJ2-1; 12 positions agree with TRBD2. The CDR3 length is 16 residues. Unmatched junction bases numbered 7, after V lost 5 bases and J lost 6 bases. Germline-derived CDR1 and CDR2 are KGHDR and SFDVKD. The CDR3, as DNA: TGTGCCACCAGTGCCCCTCTAGCGGGAGGGCTCAATGAGCAGTTCTTC. Translation gives CATSAPLAGGLNEQFF.

The rearrangement joins TRBV30 to TRBJ1-4, with no clear D. With 4 bases removed from V and 6 bases from J, the gap between germline ends came to 12 bases. The germline CDR1 and CDR2 sequences are GTSNPN and SVGIG (reference sequence). The CDR3 has 13 residues. DNA for the CDR3: TGTGCCTGGAATCGCCGTCCTGATGAAAAACTGTTTTTT. Protein sequence: CAWNRRPDEKLFF.

The rearrangement joins TRBV20-1 to TRBJ2-1, with D possibly being TRBD1 or TRBD2 (5 bases each). Germline V gene lookup returns CDR1 DFQATT and CDR2 SNEGSKA (reference sequence). Trimming shortened V by 5 bases and J by 7 bases, and 15 bases separated the two germline ends. The CDR3 runs 13 residues. CDR3 protein: CSASGRDFNEQFF. DNA for the CDR3: TGCAGTGCTTCGGGGCGTGATTTTAATGAGCAGTTCTTC.

The chain carries TRBV19 and TRBJ2-7; 8 bases map to TRBD2. Germline assignment: CDR1 LNHDA and CDR2 SQIVND (reference sequence). This CDR3 is built from 13 residues. After removal of 7 bases from V and 4 bases from J, the junction contained 6 bases not matched to a gene. Here the CDR3 reads CASNAGGRYEQYF. The CDR3 coding sequence is TGTGCCAGTAACGCCGGCGGGAGGTACGAGCAGTACTTC.

The J gene is TRBJ2-5, the V gene TRBV30; D is ambiguous. The V gene's germline CDR1 is GTSNPN and CDR2 SVGIG (reference sequence). This CDR3 contains 12 residues. The V gene lost 0 bases and the J gene lost 5 bases, with 7 bases spanning the gap. The CDR3 DNA reads TGTGCCTGGAGTGTACTGGAGGAGACCCAGTACTTC. The encoded protein is CAWSVLEETQYF.

The chain uses TRBV18 and TRBJ2-5, with D perhaps matching TRBD1 (5 bases). V was shortened by 3 bases and J by 3 bases, with 11 bases between the two germline ends. Germline V gives CDR1 KGHSH, CDR2 LQKENI. The CDR3 covers 14 residues. CDR3 sequence reads: CASSPRRGEETQYF. The CDR3 coding sequence is TGTGCCAGCTCACCGCGAAGGGGTGAAGAGACCCAGTACTTC.

The V and J genes are TRBV29-1 and TRBJ2-7; either TRBD1 or TRBD2 may fit D (5 bases each). V was pared by 5 bases and J by 7 bases, with 15 bases between. Germline values: CDR1 SQVTM, CDR2 ANQGSEA. The CDR3 consists of 12 residues. CDR3 DNA sequence: TGCAGCGTTTGGGACCTATCGGATGAGCAGTACTTC. Protein product: CSVWDLSDEQYF.

The V call is TRBV24-1, the J call TRBJ2-4, with 7 nucleotides matching TRBD1. The CDR3 totals 15 residues. V gave up 2 bases and J gave up 5 bases; unmatched junction bases: 5. The germline V gene has CDR1 KGHDR and CDR2 SFDVKD. The CDR3 bases are TGTGCCACCAGTGATTCGGGACAGAGACAAAACATTCAGTACTTC. As protein: CATSDSGQRQNIQYF.